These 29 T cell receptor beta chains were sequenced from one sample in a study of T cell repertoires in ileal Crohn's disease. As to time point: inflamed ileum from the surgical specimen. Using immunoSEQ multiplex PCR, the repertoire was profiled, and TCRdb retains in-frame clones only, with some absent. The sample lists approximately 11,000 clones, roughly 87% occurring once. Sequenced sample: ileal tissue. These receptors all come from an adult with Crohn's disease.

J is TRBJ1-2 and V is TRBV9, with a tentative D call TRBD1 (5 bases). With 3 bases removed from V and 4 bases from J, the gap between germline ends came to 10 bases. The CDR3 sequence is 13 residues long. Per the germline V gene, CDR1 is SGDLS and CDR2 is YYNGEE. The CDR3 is CASSAAGGYGYTF. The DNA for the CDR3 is TGTGCCAGCAGCGCCGCCGGGGGCTATGGCTACACCTTC.

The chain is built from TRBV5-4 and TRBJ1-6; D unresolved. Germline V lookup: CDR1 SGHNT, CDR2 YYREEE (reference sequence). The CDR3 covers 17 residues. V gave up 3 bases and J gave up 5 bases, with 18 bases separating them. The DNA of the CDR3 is TGTGCCAGCAGCTCAGCTCAGACCCGGACGAATAATTCACCCCTCCACTTT. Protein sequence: CASSSAQTRTNNSPLHF.

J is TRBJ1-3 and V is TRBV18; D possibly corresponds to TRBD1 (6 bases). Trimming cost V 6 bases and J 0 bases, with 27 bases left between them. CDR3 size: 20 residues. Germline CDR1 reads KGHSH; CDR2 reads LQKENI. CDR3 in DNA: TGTGCCAGCTCCCATCTCGGACAGAAGACTCCCTTCAGCTCTGGAAACACCATATATTTT. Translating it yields CASSHLGQKTPFSSGNTIYF.

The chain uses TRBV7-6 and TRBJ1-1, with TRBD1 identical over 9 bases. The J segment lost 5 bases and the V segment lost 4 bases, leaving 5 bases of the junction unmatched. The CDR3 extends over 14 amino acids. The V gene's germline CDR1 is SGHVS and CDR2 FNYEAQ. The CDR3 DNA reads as TGTGCCAGCAGCTCTAGGGACAGGGCGACTGAAGCTTTCTTT. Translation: CASSSRDRATEAFF.

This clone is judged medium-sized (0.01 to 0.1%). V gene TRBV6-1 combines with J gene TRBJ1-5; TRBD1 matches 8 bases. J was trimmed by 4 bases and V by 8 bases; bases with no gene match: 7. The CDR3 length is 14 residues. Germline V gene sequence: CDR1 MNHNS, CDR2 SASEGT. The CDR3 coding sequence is TGTGCCAGCGGAGTGACAGGGGCTAATCAGCCCCAGCATTTT. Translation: CASGVTGANQPQHF.

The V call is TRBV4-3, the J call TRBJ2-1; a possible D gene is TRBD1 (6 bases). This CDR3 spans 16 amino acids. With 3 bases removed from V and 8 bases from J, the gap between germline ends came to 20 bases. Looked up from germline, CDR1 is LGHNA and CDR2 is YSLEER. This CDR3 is CASSHVGRGQKYEQFF. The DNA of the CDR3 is TGCGCCAGCAGCCATGTAGGGCGAGGACAGAAATATGAGCAGTTCTTC.

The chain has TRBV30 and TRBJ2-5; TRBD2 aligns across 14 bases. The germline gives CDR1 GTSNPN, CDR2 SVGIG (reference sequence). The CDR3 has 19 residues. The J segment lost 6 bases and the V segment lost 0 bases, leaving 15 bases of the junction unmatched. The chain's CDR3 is CAWSVRSRGTSGSRKTQYF. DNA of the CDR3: TGTGCCTGGAGTGTACGGTCGCGAGGGACTAGCGGGAGTAGGAAGACCCAGTACTTC.

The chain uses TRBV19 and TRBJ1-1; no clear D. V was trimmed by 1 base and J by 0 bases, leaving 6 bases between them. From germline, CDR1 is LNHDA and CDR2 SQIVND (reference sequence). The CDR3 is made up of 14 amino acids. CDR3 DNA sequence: TGTGCCAGTAGTATAGCCAGGCTGAACACTGAAGCTTTCTTT. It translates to CASSIARLNTEAFF.

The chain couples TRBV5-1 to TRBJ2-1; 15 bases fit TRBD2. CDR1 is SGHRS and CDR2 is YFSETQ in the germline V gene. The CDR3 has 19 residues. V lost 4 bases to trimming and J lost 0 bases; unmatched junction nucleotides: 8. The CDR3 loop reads CASSPRGLAGGGSYNEQFF. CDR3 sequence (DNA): TGCGCCAGCAGCCCACGAGGACTAGCGGGAGGGGGCTCCTACAATGAGCAGTTCTTC.

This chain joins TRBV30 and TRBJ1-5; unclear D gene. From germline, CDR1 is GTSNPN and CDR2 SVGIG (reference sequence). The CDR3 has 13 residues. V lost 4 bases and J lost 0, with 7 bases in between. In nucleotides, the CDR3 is TGTGCCTGGACAGACGATAGCAATCAGCCCCAGCATTTT. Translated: CAWTDDSNQPQHF.

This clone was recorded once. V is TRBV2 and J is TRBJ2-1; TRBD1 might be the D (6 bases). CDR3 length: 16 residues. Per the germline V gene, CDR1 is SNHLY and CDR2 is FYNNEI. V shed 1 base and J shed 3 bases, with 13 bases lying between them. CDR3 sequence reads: CASSEEGTGIYNEQFF. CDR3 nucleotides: TGTGCCAGCAGTGAAGAAGGAACAGGGATCTACAATGAGCAGTTCTTC.

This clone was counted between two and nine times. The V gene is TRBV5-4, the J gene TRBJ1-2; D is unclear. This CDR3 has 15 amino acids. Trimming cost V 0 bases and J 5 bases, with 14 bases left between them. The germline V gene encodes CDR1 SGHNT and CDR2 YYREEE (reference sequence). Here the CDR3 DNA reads TGTGCCAGCAGCTTGGGTGTCGCGGCGGGGTATGGCTACACCTTC. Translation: CASSLGVAAGYGYTF.

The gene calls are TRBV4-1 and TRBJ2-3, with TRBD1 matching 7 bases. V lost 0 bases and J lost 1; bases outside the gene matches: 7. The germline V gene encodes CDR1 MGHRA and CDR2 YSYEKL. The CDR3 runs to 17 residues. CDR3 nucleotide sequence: TGCGCCAGCAGCCAAGACTGGCAGGGGGTAGGCACAGATACGCAGTATTTT. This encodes CASSQDWQGVGTDTQYF.

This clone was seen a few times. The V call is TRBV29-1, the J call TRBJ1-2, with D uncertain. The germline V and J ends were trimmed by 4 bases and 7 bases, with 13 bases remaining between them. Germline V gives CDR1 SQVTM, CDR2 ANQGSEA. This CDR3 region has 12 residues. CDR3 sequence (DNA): TGCAGCGTTGGGGATGATCGGGGTGGCTACACCTTC. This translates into CSVGDDRGGYTF.

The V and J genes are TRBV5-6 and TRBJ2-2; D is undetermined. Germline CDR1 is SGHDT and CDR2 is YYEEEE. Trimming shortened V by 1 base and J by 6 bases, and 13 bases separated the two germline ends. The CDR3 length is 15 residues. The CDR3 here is CASSLWGDAAGELFF. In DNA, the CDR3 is TGTGCCAGCAGCTTGTGGGGTGACGCAGCCGGGGAGCTGTTTTTT.

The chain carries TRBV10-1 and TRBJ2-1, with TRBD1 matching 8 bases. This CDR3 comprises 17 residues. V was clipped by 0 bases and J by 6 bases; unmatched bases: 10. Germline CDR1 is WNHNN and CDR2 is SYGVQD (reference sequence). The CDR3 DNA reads TGCGCCAGCAGTGAGTCCCAGGGGGCGTGGGTAAGCAATGAGCAGTTCTTC. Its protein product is CASSESQGAWVSNEQFF.

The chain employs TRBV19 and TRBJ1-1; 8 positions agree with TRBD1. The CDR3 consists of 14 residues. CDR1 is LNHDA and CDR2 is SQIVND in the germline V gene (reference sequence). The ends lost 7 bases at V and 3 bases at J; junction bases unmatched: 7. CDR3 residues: CASIGGQGHTEAFF. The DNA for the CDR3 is TGTGCCAGTATCGGAGGACAGGGCCACACTGAAGCTTTCTTT. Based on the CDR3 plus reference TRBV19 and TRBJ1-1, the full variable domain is DGGITQSPKYLFRKEGQNVTLSCEQNLNHDAMYWYRQDPGQGLRLIYYSQIVNDFQKGDIAEGYSVSREKKESFPLTVTSAQKNPTAFYLCASIGGQGHTEAFFGQGTRLTVV.

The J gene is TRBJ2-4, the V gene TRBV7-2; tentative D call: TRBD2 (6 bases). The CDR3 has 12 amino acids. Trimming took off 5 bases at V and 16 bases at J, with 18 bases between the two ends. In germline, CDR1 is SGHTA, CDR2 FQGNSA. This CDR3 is CASSQNGRDGYF. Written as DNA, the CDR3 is TGTGCCAGCAGCCAGAACGGGCGGGACGGATACTTC.

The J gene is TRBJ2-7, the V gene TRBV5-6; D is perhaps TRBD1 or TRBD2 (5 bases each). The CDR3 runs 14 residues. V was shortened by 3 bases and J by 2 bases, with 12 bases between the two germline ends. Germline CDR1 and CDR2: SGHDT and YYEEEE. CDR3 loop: CASSYGTATYEQYF. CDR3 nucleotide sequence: TGTGCCAGCAGCTACGGGACGGCAACCTACGAGCAGTACTTC.

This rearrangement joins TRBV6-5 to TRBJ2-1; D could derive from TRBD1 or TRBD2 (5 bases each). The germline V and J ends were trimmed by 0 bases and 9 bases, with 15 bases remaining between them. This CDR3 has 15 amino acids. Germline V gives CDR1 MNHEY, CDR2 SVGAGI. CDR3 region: CASSYSPVGESEQFF. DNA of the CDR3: TGTGCCAGCAGTTACTCTCCTGTAGGGGAGAGTGAGCAGTTCTTC.

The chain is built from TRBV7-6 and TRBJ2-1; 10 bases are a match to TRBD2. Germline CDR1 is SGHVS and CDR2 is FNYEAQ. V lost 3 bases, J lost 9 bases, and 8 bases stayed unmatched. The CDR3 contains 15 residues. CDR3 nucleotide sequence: TGTGCCAGCAGCTTCACTAGCGGGGACGGGGTTGAGCAGTTCTTC. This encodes CASSFTSGDGVEQFF.

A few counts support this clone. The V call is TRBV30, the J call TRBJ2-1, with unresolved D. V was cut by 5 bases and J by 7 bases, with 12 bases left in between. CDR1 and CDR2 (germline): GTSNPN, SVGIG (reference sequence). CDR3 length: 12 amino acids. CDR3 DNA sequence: TGTGCCTGGTTGGTGGGGTGGAATGAGCAGTTCTTC. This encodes CAWLVGWNEQFF.

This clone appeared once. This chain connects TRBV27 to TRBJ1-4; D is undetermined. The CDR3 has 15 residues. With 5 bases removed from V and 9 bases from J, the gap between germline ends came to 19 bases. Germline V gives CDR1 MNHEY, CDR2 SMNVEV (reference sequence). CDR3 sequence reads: CASSLSGLKVQKLFF. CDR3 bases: TGTGCCAGCAGTCTCTCGGGGTTAAAAGTTCAAAAACTGTTTTTT.

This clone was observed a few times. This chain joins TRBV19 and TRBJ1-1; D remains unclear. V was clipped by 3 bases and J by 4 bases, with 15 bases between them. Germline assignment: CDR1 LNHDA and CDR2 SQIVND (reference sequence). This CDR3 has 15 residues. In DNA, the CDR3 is TGTGCCAGTAGTATTATAGGAGGACGGTTCACTGAAGCTTTCTTT. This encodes CASSIIGGRFTEAFF. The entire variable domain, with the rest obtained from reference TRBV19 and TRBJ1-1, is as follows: DGGITQSPKYLFRKEGQNVTLSCEQNLNHDAMYWYRQDPGQGLRLIYYSQIVNDFQKGDIAEGYSVSREKKESFPLTVTSAQKNPTAFYLCASSIIGGRFTEAFFGQGTRLTVV.

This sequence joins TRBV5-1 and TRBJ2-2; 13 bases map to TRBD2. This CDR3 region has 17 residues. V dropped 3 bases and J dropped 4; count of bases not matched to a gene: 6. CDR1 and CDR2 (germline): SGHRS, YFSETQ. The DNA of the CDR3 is TGCGCCAGCAGCTGGACTAGCGGGAGTGATCGCACCGGGGAGCTGTTTTTT. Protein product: CASSWTSGSDRTGELFF. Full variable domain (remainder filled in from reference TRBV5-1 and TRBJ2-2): KAGVTQTPRYLIKTRGQQVTLSCSPISGHRSVSWYQQTPGQGLQFLFEYFSETQRNKGNFPGRFSGRQFSNSRSEMNVSTLELGDSALYLCASSWTSGSDRTGELFFGEGSRLTVL.

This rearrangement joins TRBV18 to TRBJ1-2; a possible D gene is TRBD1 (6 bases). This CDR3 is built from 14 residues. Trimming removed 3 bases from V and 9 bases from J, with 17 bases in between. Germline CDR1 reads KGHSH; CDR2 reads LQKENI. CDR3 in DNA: TGTGCCAGCTCACCCTCCCGCGAGGGACAAAGCTACACCTTC. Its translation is CASSPSREGQSYTF.

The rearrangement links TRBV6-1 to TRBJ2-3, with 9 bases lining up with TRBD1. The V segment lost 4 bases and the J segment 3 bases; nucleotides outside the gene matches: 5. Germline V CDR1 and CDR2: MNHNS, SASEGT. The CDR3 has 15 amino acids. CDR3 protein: CASSVGQGRTDTQYF. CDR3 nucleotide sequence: TGTGCCAGCAGTGTAGGACAGGGGCGGACAGATACGCAGTATTTT.

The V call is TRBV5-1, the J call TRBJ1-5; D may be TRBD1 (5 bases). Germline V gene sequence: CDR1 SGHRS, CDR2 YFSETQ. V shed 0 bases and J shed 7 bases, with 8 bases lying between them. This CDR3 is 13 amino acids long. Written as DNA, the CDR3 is TGCGCCAGCAGCTTGGGTGGGGACCAGCCCCAGCATTTT. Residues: CASSLGGDQPQHF.

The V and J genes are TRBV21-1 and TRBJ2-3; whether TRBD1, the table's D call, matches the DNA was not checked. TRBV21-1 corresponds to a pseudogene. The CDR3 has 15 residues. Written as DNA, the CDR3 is TGTGCCAGCAGTTCTCCCGGGACAGGGGTTGGTACGCAGTATTTT. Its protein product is CASSSPGTGVGTQYF.